This TCR beta chain was sequenced during a study of cytomegalovirus exposure and HLA in healthy donors. Whole-study results and caveats: Several of the most significant clusters appeared linked to common viral pathogens, based on a later analysis. Earlier analysis yielded a pattern in which most TCR beta V segments were productive about 87% or about 30% of the time.

PCR amplification relied on 60 Vbeta primers (plus 13 Jbeta primers). Under the authors' procedure: Later, tens of millions of unique TCR beta chains were counted in an analysis, and about 10 million of them were shared. The protocol was immunoSEQ multiplex PCR, while the TCRdb copy is restricted to in-frame clones and leaves out a portion. The V and J calls and clone size are taken from that table; D and trimming were inferred from the DNA. The table has 200,000 to 250,000 clones, under 80% seen once. Worth noting for this clone: Antigen: not known.

Sample: PBMCs. The TCR sequence derives from a woman in her 30s in good health and CMV-seronegative.

The CDR3 protein is CASSPDQGYEQYF. For the CDR3, the DNA is TGTGCCAGCAGTCCAGATCAGGGTTACGAGCAGTACTTC. The chain combines TRBV6-1 with TRBJ2-7; D may be TRBD1 (5 bases). CDR1 is MNHNS, CDR2 SASEGT, per germline. Deletions cut 5 bases from V and 4 bases from J, with 12 bases between. This CDR3 is 13 amino acids long.